The rows below give T cell receptor beta chains drawn from one sample of a study of tumor T cells in aggressive B-cell lymphoma. TCRdb keeps only in-frame clones here, not all; method: immunoSEQ multiplex PCR. The table records under 5,000 clones, roughly nine tenths of them present only once. The sequenced sample consisted of tumor tissue. The receptors come from an adult with diffuse large B cell lymphoma. The CDR3 runs from the conserved cysteine through the conserved F or W. Each record gives: V gene, clone size, D gene, J gene, CDR3 protein, CDR3 DNA. D genes are given only for firm matches. The listing skips clone size in some rows; elsewhere it reads once, few, many or a size class.

v_gene: TRBV27; abundance: -; d_gene: TRBD2; j_gene: TRBJ2-1; CDR3aa: CASNGNQGGRGWGNEQFF; CDR3nt: TGTGCCAGCAACGGGAATCAGGGCGGGAGAGGTTGGGGAAATGAGCAGTTCTTC
v_gene: TRBV7-9; abundance: -; d_gene: TRBD1; j_gene: TRBJ2-5; CDR3aa: CASSLGPRDRKETQYF; CDR3nt: TGTGCCAGCAGCTTAGGGCCTCGGGACAGAAAAGAGACCCAGTACTTC
v_gene: TRBV30; abundance: -; d_gene: TRBD1; j_gene: TRBJ1-4; CDR3aa: CAWNRGQGGEKLFF; CDR3nt: TGTGCCTGGAACAGGGGTCAGGGGGGTGAAAAACTGTTTTTT
v_gene: TRBV7-9; abundance: -; d_gene: -; j_gene: TRBJ1-4; CDR3aa: CASSLVGGIEKLFF; CDR3nt: TGTGCCAGCAGCTTAGTAGGGGGAATTGAAAAACTGTTTTTT
v_gene: TRBV6-5; abundance: once; d_gene: -; j_gene: TRBJ2-1; CDR3aa: CASSSTGVYNEQFF; CDR3nt: TGTGCCAGCAGTTCGACAGGAGTCTACAATGAGCAGTTCTTC
v_gene: TRBV2; abundance: once; d_gene: -; j_gene: TRBJ2-7; CDR3aa: CASSETAGPSYEQYF; CDR3nt: TGTGCCAGCAGTGAAACCGCGGGCCCTTCCTACGAGCAGTACTTC
v_gene: TRBV6-5; abundance: -; d_gene: TRBD1; j_gene: TRBJ1-2; CDR3aa: CASRDGQGSGYTF; CDR3nt: TGTGCCAGCAGAGACGGACAGGGGAGCGGCTACACCTTC
v_gene: TRBV5-1; abundance: -; d_gene: -; j_gene: TRBJ2-7; CDR3aa: CASSWRGEQYF; CDR3nt: TGCGCCAGCAGCTGGAGAGGGGAGCAGTACTTC
v_gene: TRBV30; abundance: -; d_gene: TRBD2; j_gene: TRBJ2-3; CDR3aa: CAWSAGAGGVHF; CDR3nt: TGTGCCTGGAGTGCGGGGGCGGGAGGAGTGCATTTT
v_gene: TRBV4-1; abundance: -; d_gene: TRBD1; j_gene: TRBJ2-5; CDR3aa: CASSQDQGASRQYF; CDR3nt: TGCGCCAGCAGCCAAGATCAGGGGGCTAGTCGCCAGTACTTC
v_gene: TRBV5-1; abundance: -; d_gene: -; j_gene: TRBJ2-5; CDR3aa: CASSVSGQETQYF; CDR3nt: TGCGCCAGCAGCGTTAGCGGCCAAGAGACCCAGTACTTC
v_gene: TRBV7-9; abundance: -; d_gene: TRBD2; j_gene: TRBJ2-3; CDR3aa: CASSLGLLNTDTQYF; CDR3nt: TGTGCCAGCAGCTTGGGACTACTCAACACAGATACGCAGTATTTT
v_gene: TRBV9; abundance: -; d_gene: TRBD2; j_gene: TRBJ2-7; CDR3aa: CASSEGLAGWEQYF; CDR3nt: TGTGCCAGCAGCGAAGGACTAGCGGGATGGGAGCAGTACTTC
v_gene: TRBV4-3; abundance: -; d_gene: -; j_gene: TRBJ1-1; CDR3aa: CASSQVAGFTEAFF; CDR3nt: TGCGCCAGCAGCCAAGTGGCAGGGTTCACTGAAGCTTTCTTT
v_gene: TRBV5-1; abundance: -; d_gene: TRBD1; j_gene: TRBJ2-1; CDR3aa: CASKGPLGDRVRNEQFF; CDR3nt: TGCGCCAGCAAGGGGCCGCTCGGGGACAGGGTTCGCAATGAGCAGTTCTTC
v_gene: TRBV30; abundance: -; d_gene: -; j_gene: TRBJ2-4; CDR3aa: CAWRAQDRKNIQYF; CDR3nt: TGTGCCTGGAGAGCACAGGACAGAAAAAACATTCAGTACTTC